The 4 T cell receptor beta chains below were found in one sample sequenced in a study of T cell responses to AZD1222 COVID-19 vaccine. Method: immunoSEQ multiplex PCR; TCRdb's copy keeps in-frame clones and lacks some. The data show fewer than 180,000 clones, around 95% seen once. This material consisted of peripheral blood, taken on day 0 of AZD1222 vaccination. These TCRs come from an adult in good health.

The chain is built from TRBV6-1 and TRBJ2-7; perhaps TRBD2 as D (7 bases). From germline, CDR1 is MNHNS and CDR2 SASEGT. Trimming removed 2 bases at V and 3 bases at J, with 11 bases between. The CDR3 contains 14 residues. CDR3 DNA sequence: TGTGCCAGCAGTGAATGGGAGGGGGTCTACGAGCAGTACGTC. Amino acids: CASSEWEGVYEQYV.

This clone was counted once. The chain has TRBV19 and TRBJ1-5, with unresolved D. The CDR3 is 15 residues long. Trimming shortened V by 3 bases and J by 1 base, and 10 bases separated the two germline ends. Germline V gene sequence: CDR1 LNHDA, CDR2 SQIVND (reference sequence). The CDR3 is CASSMGQRSNQPQHF. In nucleotides, the CDR3 is TGTGCCAGTAGTATGGGCCAGCGGAGCAATCAGCCCCAGCATTTT. Supplemented by reference TRBV19 and TRBJ1-5, the full variable domain reads DGGITQSPKYLFRKEGQNVTLSCEQNLNHDAMYWYRQDPGQGLRLIYYSQIVNDFQKGDIAEGYSVSREKKESFPLTVTSAQKNPTAFYLCASSMGQRSNQPQHFGDGTRLSIL.

This chain joins TRBV11-2 and TRBJ2-5; 11 nucleotides align to TRBD2. The CDR3 contains 15 residues. Germline lookup yields CDR1 SGHAT and CDR2 FQNNGV. The V and J ends lost 3 bases and 3 bases, in that order; junction bases with no gene match: 3. The CDR3 sequence is CASSLSGLAEETQYF. For the CDR3, the DNA is TGTGCCAGCAGCTTGTCGGGACTAGCGGAAGAGACCCAGTACTTC.

The V call is TRBV4-1, the J call TRBJ1-2; D may be TRBD1 (6 bases). This CDR3 comprises 15 residues. Trimming cost V 1 base and J 4 bases, with 13 bases left between them. Germline CDR1 is MGHRA and CDR2 is YSYEKL. This CDR3 is CASSQGGAKSYGYTF. The DNA for the CDR3 is TGCGCCAGCAGCCAAGGGGGGGCAAAGAGCTATGGCTACACCTTC.